These 22 T cell receptor beta chains came from one sample sequenced in a study of blood T cell repertoires in COVID-19. Clones were sequenced by immunoSEQ multiplex PCR, and TCRdb holds only the in-frame ones, with some missing. The data show more than 65,000 clones, approximately 80% seen once. The sequencing sample was made of peripheral blood. The source is a woman of 80 years or more with acute or convalescent COVID-19.

This sequence joins TRBV6-1 and TRBJ1-1, with 11 nucleotides matching TRBD1. This CDR3 has 17 residues. Germline assignment: CDR1 MNHNS and CDR2 SASEGT. Losses at the gene ends were 4 bases for V and 0 bases for J; bases not matched to a gene: 7. This CDR3 is CASSATGTGGVNTEAFF. The CDR3 DNA reads as TGTGCCAGCAGTGCGACCGGGACAGGGGGTGTGAACACTGAAGCTTTCTTT.

This chain uses TRBV6-5 with TRBJ1-1; the match to TRBD1 covers 9 bases. The CDR3 is 16 amino acids. Looked up from germline, CDR1 is MNHEY and CDR2 is SVGAGI. The trim removed 2 bases at V and 6 bases at J, leaving 10 bases unmatched. The CDR3 DNA reads TGTGCCAGCAGTTACACGACCCGGGACAGGGCCCCTGAAGCTTTCTTT. As protein: CASSYTTRDRAPEAFF.

The sample holds one count of this clone. This chain connects TRBV10-1 to TRBJ2-5; D is possibly TRBD1 (6 bases). The germline gives CDR1 WNHNN, CDR2 SYGVQD (reference sequence). The V gene lost 1 base and the J gene lost 5 bases, with 11 bases spanning the gap. This CDR3 spans 14 amino acids. The CDR3 sequence is CASSEFSGAETQYF. In DNA form, the CDR3 reads TGCGCCAGCAGTGAGTTCTCAGGGGCCGAGACCCAGTACTTC.

The V gene is TRBV14, the J gene TRBJ2-2, with D unclear. CDR1 is SGHDN and CDR2 is FVKESK in the germline V gene. The V end was cut by 2 bases, the J end by 7 bases, with 5 bases between. The CDR3 totals 12 residues. CDR3 in amino acids: CASSQRGGELFF. The CDR3 DNA sequence: TGTGCCAGCAGCCAACGCGGCGGGGAGCTGTTTTTT.

Only a few counts were recorded for this clone. This chain links TRBV5-5 with TRBJ1-1; D unclear. Germline V lookup: CDR1 SGHKS, CDR2 YYEKEE (reference sequence). The CDR3 length is 14 residues. V was cut by 4 bases and J by 1 base, with 11 bases left in between. CDR3 sequence (DNA): TGTGCCAGCAGCCCCACGGGTCGGAACACTGAAGCTTTCTTT. This codes for CASSPTGRNTEAFF.

The rearrangement links TRBV7-2 to TRBJ2-5; 7 bases fit TRBD1. The CDR3 has 16 residues. CDR1 and CDR2 from the germline V gene are SGHTA and FQGNSA. The junction had 10 bases not matched to a gene; V was cut back by 5 bases and J by 1 base. The CDR3 spells CASSKRPGQPQETQYF. The CDR3 DNA reads TGTGCCAGCAGCAAAAGACCGGGACAGCCCCAAGAGACCCAGTACTTC. The whole variable domain, filled in from reference TRBV7-2 and TRBJ2-5, reads GAGVSQSPSNKVTEKGKDVELRCDPISGHTALYWYRQSLGQGLEFLIYFQGNSAPDKSGLPSDRFSAERTGGSVSTLTIQRTQQEDSAVYLCASSKRPGQPQETQYFGPGTRLLVL.

The chain combines TRBV5-1 with TRBJ1-2; 8 bases align to TRBD1. The germline V gene encodes CDR1 SGHRS and CDR2 YFSETQ. This CDR3 contains 15 residues. The V and J ends lost 4 bases and 8 bases, in that order; junction bases with no gene match: 13. The CDR3 here is CASSIPTGDVFGYTF. The CDR3 DNA sequence: TGCGCCAGCAGCATTCCGACAGGGGACGTCTTCGGCTACACCTTC. The complete variable domain, with remaining parts taken from reference TRBV5-1 and TRBJ1-2, reads KAGVTQTPRYLIKTRGQQVTLSCSPISGHRSVSWYQQTPGQGLQFLFEYFSETQRNKGNFPGRFSGRQFSNSRSEMNVSTLELGDSALYLCASSIPTGDVFGYTFGSGTRLTVV.

V and J are TRBV29-1 and TRBJ1-1; D not certain. With 0 bases removed from V and 2 bases from J, the gap between germline ends came to 7 bases. CDR3 length: 13 residues. From germline, CDR1 is SQVTM and CDR2 ANQGSEA. The CDR3 coding sequence is TGCAGCGTTGAAGAATTCAGAAACACTGAAGCTTTCTTT. This translates into CSVEEFRNTEAFF. The full variable domain, its missing parts supplied by reference TRBV29-1 and TRBJ1-1, is SAVISQKPSRDICQRGTSLTIQCQVDSQVTMMFWYRQQPGQSLTLIATANQGSEATYESGFVIDKFPISRPNLTFSTLTVSNMSPEDSSIYLCSVEEFRNTEAFFGQGTRLTVV.

The chain links TRBV5-1 to TRBJ1-1; 10 nucleotides align to TRBD1. This CDR3 comprises 15 residues. Germline CDR1 SGHRS, CDR2 YFSETQ. The J segment lost 8 bases and the V segment lost 4 bases, leaving 11 bases of the junction unmatched. The chain's CDR3 is CASSSEGQGIREAFF. The CDR3 bases are TGCGCCAGCAGCAGTGAGGGACAGGGGATCCGGGAAGCTTTCTTT. Using reference TRBV5-1 and TRBJ1-1 for the parts outside the CDR3, the full variable domain is KAGVTQTPRYLIKTRGQQVTLSCSPISGHRSVSWYQQTPGQGLQFLFEYFSETQRNKGNFPGRFSGRQFSNSRSEMNVSTLELGDSALYLCASSSEGQGIREAFFGQGTRLTVV.

This clone was seen just once. The chain is built from TRBV2 and TRBJ2-5; possibly TRBD2 for D (5 bases). The V and J ends lost 0 bases and 7 bases respectively, with 18 bases between them. Looked up from germline, CDR1 is SNHLY and CDR2 is FYNNEI. The CDR3 covers 16 residues. CDR3 sequence (DNA): TGTGCCAGCAGTGAAGCGCTTACTCGGGATGGTGTGACCCAGTACTTC. This sequence encodes CASSEALTRDGVTQYF.

This clone has more than one count but fewer than ten. The chain employs TRBV7-8 and TRBJ1-1; the match to TRBD1 covers 7 bases. The germline V gene has CDR1 SGHVS and CDR2 FQNEAQ. The CDR3 spans 15 residues. Trimming at V came to 5 bases and at J to 8 bases, leaving 14 bases not matched to a gene. Here the CDR3 DNA reads TGTGCCAGCAGCCCAGACAGGGCGGAGGTATCGGAAGCTTTCTTT. Protein sequence: CASSPDRAEVSEAFF.

This clone was seen a single time. The V gene is TRBV5-4, the J gene TRBJ1-2; 7 nucleotides align to TRBD1. The length of the CDR3 is 13 residues. The junction had 4 bases not matched to a gene; V was cut back by 4 bases and J by 4 bases. Germline CDR1 SGHNT, CDR2 YYREEE (reference sequence). The CDR3 DNA is TGTGCCAGCAGCCTGGGACAGAGCTATGGCTACACCTTC. Protein sequence: CASSLGQSYGYTF. Full variable domain (outside the CDR3, taken from reference TRBV5-4 and TRBJ1-2): ETGVTQSPTHLIKTRGQQVTLRCSSQSGHNTVSWYQQALGQGPQFIFQYYREEENGRGNFPPRFSGLQFPNYSSELNVNALELDDSALYLCASSLGQSYGYTFGSGTRLTVV.

V is TRBV5-4 and J is TRBJ1-3, with 8 bases matching TRBD1. With 4 bases clipped from V and 6 bases from J, the junction kept 9 bases outside the gene matches. From germline, CDR1 is SGHNT and CDR2 YYREEE (reference sequence). The CDR3 has 15 amino acids. The CDR3, as DNA: TGTGCCAGCAGCAAATTGGGACAGGAACAAAACACCATATATTTT. It yields the protein CASSKLGQEQNTIYF.

The rearrangement uses TRBV19 and TRBJ2-7; weak D call: TRBD1 (5 bases). Trimming removed 3 bases from V and 2 bases from J, with 20 bases in between. The CDR3 totals 17 residues. CDR1 and CDR2 (germline): LNHDA, SQIVND (reference sequence). CDR3 sequence reads: CASSIAVQAYPAYEQYF. The CDR3 DNA reads as TGTGCCAGTAGTATCGCCGTACAGGCGTACCCGGCCTACGAGCAGTACTTC. Using reference TRBV19 and TRBJ2-7 for the parts outside the CDR3, the full variable domain is DGGITQSPKYLFRKEGQNVTLSCEQNLNHDAMYWYRQDPGQGLRLIYYSQIVNDFQKGDIAEGYSVSREKKESFPLTVTSAQKNPTAFYLCASSIAVQAYPAYEQYFGPGTRLTVT.

This clone was counted a few times. V is TRBV6-5 and J is TRBJ2-1; 8 bases are shared with TRBD1. J lost 7 bases, V lost 0 bases, and 5 bases had no gene match. Germline assignment: CDR1 MNHEY and CDR2 SVGAGI. The CDR3 loop spans 15 amino acids. The CDR3 region has the DNA TGTGCCAGCAGTTACTCGAGGACAGGGAGGAATGAGCAGTTCTTC. Encoded protein: CASSYSRTGRNEQFF.

The chain has TRBV19 and TRBJ1-3; a possible D gene is TRBD1 (5 bases). The CDR3 covers 16 residues. V was trimmed by 4 bases and J by 0 bases, leaving 13 bases between them. Germline lookup yields CDR1 LNHDA and CDR2 SQIVND (reference sequence). Here the CDR3 DNA reads TGTGCCAGTAGTAGGGGACTTACAAACTCTGGAAACACCATATATTTT. Translated: CASSRGLTNSGNTIYF.

The V and J genes are TRBV5-4 and TRBJ1-3; the D gene is possibly TRBD1 (5 bases). The CDR3 has 14 amino acids. V was shortened by 1 base and J by 3 bases, with 8 bases between the two germline ends. Germline assignment: CDR1 SGHNT and CDR2 YYREEE (reference sequence). The CDR3 here is CASSLIGDGNTIYF. CDR3 DNA sequence: TGTGCCAGCAGCTTGATAGGGGATGGAAACACCATATATTTT.

A single count supports this clone. The CDR3, as DNA: TGTGCCAGCACCGAAGGGTCCATAAAGGGGGCCCAGTACTTC. Protein: CASTEGSIKGAQYF. The genes are TRBV6-5 and TRBJ2-5; possibly TRBD1 for D (6 bases). The CDR3 is 14 amino acids. Germline values: CDR1 MNHEY, CDR2 SVGAGI. With 7 bases removed from V and 9 bases from J, the gap between germline ends came to 21 bases.

This chain connects TRBV11-2 to TRBJ2-5, with D hard to call. CDR1 is SGHAT and CDR2 is FQNNGV in the germline V gene. The CDR3 has 13 residues. V dropped 3 bases and J dropped 2 bases, with 7 bases sitting between them. In nucleotides, the CDR3 is TGTGCCAGCAGCTTGAGAAGTCAAGAGACCCAGTACTTC. Its translation: CASSLRSQETQYF. The variable domain in full, completed from reference TRBV11-2 and TRBJ2-5, reads EAGVAQSPRYKIIEKRQSVAFWCNPISGHATLYWYQQILGQGPKLLIQFQNNGVVDDSQLPKDRFSAERLKGVDSTLKIQPAKLEDSAVYLCASSLRSQETQYFGPGTRLLVL.

The chain combines TRBV7-8 with TRBJ1-2, with D uncertain. Germline assignment: CDR1 SGHVS and CDR2 FQNEAQ. The CDR3 consists of 14 residues. Trimming shortened V by 5 bases and J by 5 bases, and 15 bases separated the two germline ends. The CDR3 nucleotides read TGTGCCAGCAGCGCTGTTGGTATTCAGTATGGCTACACCTTC. It codes for CASSAVGIQYGYTF.

The CDR3 sequence is CASSKTGGRRNQPQHF. The CDR3 DNA follows: TGTGCCAGCAGCAAAACGGGGGGCAGGCGCAATCAGCCCCAGCATTTT. The genes are TRBV5-4 and TRBJ1-5, with D tentatively TRBD1 (6 bases). V gave up 4 bases and J gave up 2 bases, with 16 bases separating them. This CDR3 region has 16 residues. Germline-derived CDR1 and CDR2 are SGHNT and YYREEE (reference sequence). Full variable domain (outside the CDR3, taken from reference TRBV5-4 and TRBJ1-5): ETGVTQSPTHLIKTRGQQVTLRCSSQSGHNTVSWYQQALGQGPQFIFQYYREEENGRGNFPPRFSGLQFPNYSSELNVNALELDDSALYLCASSKTGGRRNQPQHFGDGTRLSIL.

This chain links TRBV18 with TRBJ2-1; 10 nucleotides agree with TRBD2. In germline, CDR1 is KGHSH, CDR2 LQKENI. The CDR3 contains 15 residues. The junction had 7 bases not matched to a gene; V was cut back by 6 bases and J by 5 bases. This CDR3 reads CASSSSGGAHNEQFF. The DNA of the CDR3 is TGTGCCAGCTCTTCCAGCGGGGGGGCTCACAATGAGCAGTTCTTC.